This TCR beta chain was sequenced for a study of shared clonotypes between healthy human individuals. Points from the study as a whole: Generation probabilities were higher for clonotypes shared across all four sorted-subset donors than for unshared ones.

On sorted subsets, replicate PCRs used 200 to 250 ng DNA, or about 30,000 T cell genomes. Sequencing used immunoSEQ multiplex PCR; TCRdb keeps in-frame clones, though not all of them. Seen here are roughly 2.5 million clones, roughly nine tenths observed once, and the top ten hold around 0.14%. A CD45RA-negative memory subset and a CD45RA+ naive subset were separated from the CD4+ cells. The CDR3 covers 17 residues. Germline CDR1 is LNHDA and CDR2 is SQIVND (reference sequence). Trimming removed 5 bases from V and 0 bases from J, with 20 bases in between. A word on this clone: Its antigen is currently unknown.

The origin of this receptor is a young man in good health. Sequences were obtained from naive CD4+ T cells sorted from blood. Subset in this sample: CD45RA+ positively selected. V gene TRBV19 combines with J gene TRBJ2-7; TRBD2 is a possible D gene (6 bases). The CDR3, as DNA: TGTGCCAGTAGTCCCCGGGGAGGCGGGGTGAGCTCCTACGAGCAGTACTTC. Translating it yields CASSPRGGGVSSYEQYF.